This is a list of T cell receptor beta chains from one sample in a study of T cells expressing NK-cell markers. TCRdb processed the 5' RACE reads again and assigns one entry to each CDR3 protein, with no DNA. This table holds roughly 380,000 distinct CDR3 sequences. The sample comprised blood T cells: a sorted CD56 or NKG2C T cell subset, CD4+ or CD8+ T cells, or bulk PBMC T cells (not recorded which). All receptors come from a man aged 18-69 years in good health. The CDR3 runs from the conserved cysteine through the conserved F or W.

j_gene	v_gene	CDR3aa
TRBJ2-7	TRBV20-1	CSASGQGNSYQVYEQYF
TRBJ1-2	TRBV14	CASSPYPGVEGYTF
TRBJ2-1	TRBV18	CASSLRSSGGTSYNEQFF
TRBJ2-2	TRBV5-1	CASSPDSANTGELFF
TRBJ2-5	TRBV20-1	CSARTSGSQETQYF
TRBJ1-1	TRBV2	CASSEQGRNTEAFF
TRBJ2-2	TRBV2	CAKTGQRTGELFF
TRBJ2-4	TRBV7-8	CASSLTAGGYNIQYF
TRBJ1-6	TRBV7-9	CASSEGQYLSPLHF
TRBJ1-1	TRBV5-1	CASRIVGYEEAFF
TRBJ2-2	TRBV5-1	CASSSGQGTITGELFF
TRBJ2-1	TRBV5-6	CASSLRQGSSYNEQFF
TRBJ2-1	TRBV20-1	CSAPLAGGYEQFF
TRBJ2-3	TRBV5-1	CASSRPTAPRDTQYF
TRBJ2-4	TRBV7-2	CASSSSGRVRNIQYF
TRBJ1-5	TRBV19	CASSILVGGVGQPQHF
TRBJ2-1	TRBV4-2	CASKASGSVEQFF
TRBJ2-1	TRBV2	CASSGASGYNEQFF
TRBJ1-2	TRBV3-1	CASSQGLIYGYTF
TRBJ2-7	TRBV2	CASSELGRGHEQYF
TRBJ1-2	TRBV7-9	CASSLDHRDYGYTF
TRBJ2-1	TRBV20-1	CSARDSQRGLLVF
TRBJ2-1	TRBV19	CASSIPGIYNEQFF
TRBJ1-1	TRBV19	CASSIVGGFDTEAFF
TRBJ1-2	TRBV7-2	CASSLAAAARDYGYTF
TRBJ2-5	TRBV2	CASSYGGAWSETQYF
TRBJ1-1	TRBV6-1	CASTHGGVSKGTEAFF
TRBJ2-3	TRBV20-1	CSADKDPQDTQYF
TRBJ1-4	TRBV19	CASSSVTTGRQLFF
TRBJ1-3	TRBV12-3/TRBV12-4	CASSRTGSGGNTIYF
TRBJ2-3	TRBV4-2	CASSPREGVKRRDTQYF
TRBJ2-1	TRBV6-1	CASTPEYSSYNEQFF
TRBJ2-1	TRBV11-3	CASSSIRTGARYNEQFF
TRBJ2-4	TRBV20-1	CSARDQGGLAGGPGKNIQYF
TRBJ2-2	TRBV29-1	CSVGAGLDTGELFF
TRBJ2-3	TRBV6-5	CASSPGGARGDTQYF
TRBJ2-7	TRBV20-1	CSATRDRTYEQYF
TRBJ1-6	TRBV12-5	CASGLVVTGAMSPLHF
TRBJ1-5	TRBV6-1	CASSEGDFEGQGASNQPQHF